What follows describes a single T cell receptor beta chain. What antigen it recognizes has not been identified. Per-nucleotide qualities are absent, and no much larger clonotype sits a single base away. The library was generated by PCR. The listed sequencing device is Illumina HiSeq 4000. Bulk TCR libraries were generated as previously described, with the TCR primers listed in Table S5 used. The Qiagen AllPrep DNA/RNA kit was used to purify total RNA. Before analysis, reads from multiple sequencing runs of the same library were pooled. The authors' pipeline ran thus. Only reads with exact TCR constant sequence were kept, trimmed to 150 nt, and grouped by their 12-nt molecular barcodes. Reads inside each barcode group were sub-clustered using a 15% Levenshtein threshold, and a quality-weighted consensus sequence was constructed for each RNA molecule. Non-functional sequences were discarded, and so were lower-count sequences lying one edit away from another sequence. On the basis of fitting two negative binomial distributions, barcode sub-clusters with fewer than 20% of the maximum read count were discarded. TCRdb trimmed public reads at Q25 via fastp, called clones via MiXCR and kept in-frame beta chains. For every CDR3 protein sequence, its rows merge into one entry that carries the most common genes and DNA. The V and J calls were not made by the authors but by TCRdb's processing. The sample yields 400,000 to 600,000 distinct CDR3 sequences; about a fifth were counted once. The top ten clonotypes cover about 0.84% of the sample.

The sample is drawn from a study of molecular identifiers for immune sequencing clone quantification (dated by TCRdb to the late 2010s). Notes on the research overall: For a replicate experiment, RNA from roughly 21,000 or 96,000 naive CD8 T cells was divided into five aliquots, of which four were sequenced. This methods study benchmarked molecular-identifier clustering-based TCR repertoire sequencing (MIDCIRS) and TCR RNA copy counting, using CD8 T cells to do so.

Libraries of naive CD8 T cells were built from around 20,000 to 990,000 sorted cells, with 10%, 30% or 50% of the purified RNA used. Naive CD8 T cells were FACS-sorted as CD8+CD4-CCR7+CD45RA+ on a BD FACSAria II into RLT Plus buffer. Detection sensitivity was tested by spiking Jurkat RNA equal to around 11 TCR copies' worth into samples containing 20,000-1,000,000 naive CD8 T cells. Enrichment of CD8 T cells was done with RosetteSep CD8+ T Cell Enrichment Cocktail plus Ficoll-Paque, and ACK red cell lysis came afterward. Broader findings and caveats from the paper: The naive libraries included spiked-in Jurkat TCR RNA (fewer than eleven copies' worth), and this Jurkat TCR RNA is not part of the donor repertoire. Modeling indicated approximately 3 TCR RNA copies recovered per cell, compared with about 10 by digital PCR, which implies a capture efficiency of approximately 30%. Even against a background of about a million naive CD8 T cells, spiked-in Jurkat TCR RNA amounting to a single cell's worth was reported to be detectable. Identical TCR molecules sharing a barcode could cause highly expanded clone sizes to be underestimated. When barcode sub-clustering was omitted, TCR diversity was inflated by chimeric consensus sequences, with chimeras reaching as high as 47%. In CMV-specific effector cells, clones with more than 20 RNA copies contained over 98% of molecules, whereas in naive cells such clones contained under 1% of molecules.

The CDR3 goes from the cysteine to the phenylalanine over 16 residues. The CDR3 DNA has 48 bases and is translated from base 1. The germline V gene specifies SGHDT as CDR1 and YYEEEE as CDR2. A distance of 15 bases separates the germline ends of V and J, which lose 2 bases and 0 bases respectively. The sequenced material came from naive CD8+ T cells from blood, with Jurkat cell RNA spiked in. In the paper's terms, the cell subset or site label means: FACS-sorted CD8+CD4-CCR7+CD45RA+ naive T cells. The clonotype comes from a human donor in good health. Some libraries in this study had Jurkat cell RNA spiked in. The chain is encoded by TRBV5-6 joined to TRBJ2-7; the D gene is perhaps TRBD1 or TRBD2, as each covers 5 bases. The CDR3 region has the sequence CASSFFVKGPSYEQYF. The bases read TGTGCCAGCAGCTTCTTCGTTAAGGGACCCTCCTACGAGCAGTACTTC. Here the CDR3 is joined to the reference TRBV5-6 and TRBJ2-7 genes, and the full variable domain is: DAGVTQSPTHLIKTRGQQVTLRCSPKSGHDTVSWYQQALGQGPQFIFQYYEEEERQRGNFPDRFSGHQFPNYSSELNVNALLLGDSALYLCASSFFVKGPSYEQYFGPGTRLTVT.